This T cell receptor beta chain is from a study of T cell responses to AZD1222 COVID-19 vaccine. Trimming took off 5 bases at V and 2 bases at J, with 15 bases between the two ends. The CDR3 has 15 residues. The germline V gene has CDR1 SEHNR and CDR2 FQNEAQ (reference sequence). Produced via immunoSEQ multiplex PCR; TCRdb's table is partial and in-frame only. This sample has about 62,000 clones; 65% to 80% occur once, and the top ten carry over 12%. This material consisted of peripheral blood, taken on day 0 of AZD1222 vaccination. The origin of this receptor is an adult in good health. V usage is TRBV7-9 and J usage is TRBJ2-5; either TRBD1 or TRBD2 may fit D (5 bases each). Written as DNA, the CDR3 is TGTGCCAGCAGCCCCTACGGGGCACAACAAGAGACCCAGTACTTC. Amino acids: CASSPYGAQQETQYF.